This TCR beta chain stems from a study of blood T cell repertoires in COVID-19. The overall study: COVID-19 samples, acute and convalescent, were from the United States, Italy and Spain. The analysed material was cDNA or gDNA that came from T cells, B-cell-depleted T cells, or PBMCs.

The germline CDR1 and CDR2 sequences are SGHAT and FQNNGV. The CDR3 is made up of 15 amino acids. Losses at the gene ends were 8 bases for V and 9 bases for J; bases not matched to a gene: 11. Original processing notes: Quantification of nucleated cells was approximated via reference gene primer amplification. TCRdb's table, derived via immunoSEQ multiplex PCR, lists solely in-frame clones and lacks some. V, J and clone size were drawn from that table, and D and trimming were deduced from the DNA. The table includes 40,000 to 65,000 clones, about 86% detected once. What was sequenced was peripheral blood. The chain joins TRBV11-2 to TRBJ1-6, with 9 bases that match TRBD1. The TCR sequence derives from a man between 65 and 85 years old with active COVID-19. CDR3 sequence (DNA): TGTGCCAGCGGACCCAGGACAGGGGCTCCTTCACCCCTCCACTTT. Amino acids: CASGPRTGAPSPLHF. Variable domain in full (rest from reference TRBV11-2 and TRBJ1-6): EAGVAQSPRYKIIEKRQSVAFWCNPISGHATLYWYQQILGQGPKLLIQFQNNGVVDDSQLPKDRFSAERLKGVDSTLKIQPAKLEDSAVYLCASGPRTGAPSPLHFGNGTRLTVT.